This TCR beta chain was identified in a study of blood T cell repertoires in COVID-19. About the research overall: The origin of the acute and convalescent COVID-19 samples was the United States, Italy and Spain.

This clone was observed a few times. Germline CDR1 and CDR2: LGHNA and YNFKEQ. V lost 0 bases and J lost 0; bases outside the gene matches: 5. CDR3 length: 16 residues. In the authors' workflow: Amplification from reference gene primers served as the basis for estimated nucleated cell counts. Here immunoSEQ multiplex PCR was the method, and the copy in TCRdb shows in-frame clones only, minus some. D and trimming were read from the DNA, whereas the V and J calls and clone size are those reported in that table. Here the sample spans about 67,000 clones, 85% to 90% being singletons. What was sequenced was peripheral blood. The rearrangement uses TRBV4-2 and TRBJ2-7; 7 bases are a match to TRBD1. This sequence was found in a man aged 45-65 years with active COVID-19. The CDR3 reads CASSQDRTGVSYEQYF. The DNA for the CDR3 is TGTGCCAGCAGCCAAGATCGCACAGGGGTCTCCTACGAGCAGTACTTC.